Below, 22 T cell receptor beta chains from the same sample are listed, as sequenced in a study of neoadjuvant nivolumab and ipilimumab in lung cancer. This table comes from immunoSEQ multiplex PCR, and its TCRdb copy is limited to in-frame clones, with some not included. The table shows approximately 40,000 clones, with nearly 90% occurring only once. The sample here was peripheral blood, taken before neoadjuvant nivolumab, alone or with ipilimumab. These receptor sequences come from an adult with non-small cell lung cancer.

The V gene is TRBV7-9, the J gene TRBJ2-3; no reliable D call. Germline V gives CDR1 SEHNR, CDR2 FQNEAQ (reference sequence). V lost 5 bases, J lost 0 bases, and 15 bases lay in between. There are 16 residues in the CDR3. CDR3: CASSLRRLESTDTQYF. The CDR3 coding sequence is TGTGCCAGCAGCCTCCGACGGCTAGAAAGCACAGATACGCAGTATTTT.

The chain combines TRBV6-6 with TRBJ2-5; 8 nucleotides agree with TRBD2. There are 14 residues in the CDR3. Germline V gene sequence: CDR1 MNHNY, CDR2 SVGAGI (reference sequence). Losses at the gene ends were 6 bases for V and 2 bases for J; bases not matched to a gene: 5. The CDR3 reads CASSPLADQETQYF. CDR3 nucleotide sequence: TGTGCCAGCAGCCCACTAGCGGATCAAGAGACCCAGTACTTC.

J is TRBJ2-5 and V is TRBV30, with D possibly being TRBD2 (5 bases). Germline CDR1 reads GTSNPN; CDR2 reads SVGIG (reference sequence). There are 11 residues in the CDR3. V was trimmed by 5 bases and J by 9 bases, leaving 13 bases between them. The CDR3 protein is CAWANSEPQYF. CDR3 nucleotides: TGTGCCTGGGCAAATAGCGAGCCCCAGTACTTC.

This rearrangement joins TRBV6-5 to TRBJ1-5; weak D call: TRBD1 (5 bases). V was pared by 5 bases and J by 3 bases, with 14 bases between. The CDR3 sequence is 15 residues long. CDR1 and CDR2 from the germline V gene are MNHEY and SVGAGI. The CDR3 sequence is CASSNRGPNNQPQHF. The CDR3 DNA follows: TGTGCCAGCAGTAATCGGGGACCGAACAATCAGCCCCAGCATTTT.

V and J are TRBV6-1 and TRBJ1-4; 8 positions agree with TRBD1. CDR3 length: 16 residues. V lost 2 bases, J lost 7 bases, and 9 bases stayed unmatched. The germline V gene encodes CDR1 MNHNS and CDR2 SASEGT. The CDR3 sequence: CASSETPGQGSEKLFF. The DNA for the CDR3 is TGTGCCAGCAGTGAAACCCCAGGACAGGGATCTGAAAAACTGTTTTTT.

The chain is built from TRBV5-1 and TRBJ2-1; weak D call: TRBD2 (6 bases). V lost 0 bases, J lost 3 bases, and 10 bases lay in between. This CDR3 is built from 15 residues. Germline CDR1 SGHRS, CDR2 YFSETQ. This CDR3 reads CASSLDVTSYNEQFF. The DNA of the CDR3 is TGCGCCAGCAGCTTGGATGTGACTAGCTACAATGAGCAGTTCTTC.

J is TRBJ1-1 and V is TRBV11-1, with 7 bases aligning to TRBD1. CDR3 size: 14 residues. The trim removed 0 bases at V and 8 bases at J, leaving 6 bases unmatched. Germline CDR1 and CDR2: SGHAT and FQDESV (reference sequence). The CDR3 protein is CASSLAGGIGEAFF. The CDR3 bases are TGTGCCAGCAGCTTAGCAGGGGGCATTGGCGAAGCTTTCTTT. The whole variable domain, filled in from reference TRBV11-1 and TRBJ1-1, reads EAEVAQSPRYKITEKSQAVAFWCDPISGHATLYWYRQILGQGPELLVQFQDESVVDDSQLPKDRFSAERLKGVDSTLKIQPAELGDSAMYLCASSLAGGIGEAFFGQGTRLTVV.

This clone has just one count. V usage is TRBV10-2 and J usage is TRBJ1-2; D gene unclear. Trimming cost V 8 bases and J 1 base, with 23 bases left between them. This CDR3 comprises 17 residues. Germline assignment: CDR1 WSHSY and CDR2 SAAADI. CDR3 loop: CASHSSPGRTNNYGYTF. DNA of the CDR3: TGCGCCAGCCACTCAAGTCCGGGCAGAACAAATAACTATGGCTACACCTTC.

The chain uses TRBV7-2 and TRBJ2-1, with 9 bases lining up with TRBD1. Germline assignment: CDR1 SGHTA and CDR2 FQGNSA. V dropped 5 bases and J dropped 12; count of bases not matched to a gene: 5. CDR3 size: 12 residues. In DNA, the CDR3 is TGTGCCAGCAGCCTGCCGGGACAGGGGCAGTTCTTC. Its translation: CASSLPGQGQFF.

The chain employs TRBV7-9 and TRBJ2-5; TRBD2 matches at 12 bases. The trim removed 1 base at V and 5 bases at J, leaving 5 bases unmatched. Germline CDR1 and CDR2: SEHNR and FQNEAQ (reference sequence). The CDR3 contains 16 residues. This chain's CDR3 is CASSLGLAGVVETQYF. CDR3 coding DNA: TGTGCCAGCAGCTTAGGACTAGCGGGAGTTGTGGAGACCCAGTACTTC.

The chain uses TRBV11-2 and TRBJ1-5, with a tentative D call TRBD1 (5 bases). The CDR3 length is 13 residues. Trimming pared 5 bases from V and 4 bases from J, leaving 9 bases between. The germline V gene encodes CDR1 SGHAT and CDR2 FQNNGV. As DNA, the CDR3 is TGTGCCAGCAGCCGAGGGGAGAATCAGCCCCAGCATTTT. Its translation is CASSRGENQPQHF.

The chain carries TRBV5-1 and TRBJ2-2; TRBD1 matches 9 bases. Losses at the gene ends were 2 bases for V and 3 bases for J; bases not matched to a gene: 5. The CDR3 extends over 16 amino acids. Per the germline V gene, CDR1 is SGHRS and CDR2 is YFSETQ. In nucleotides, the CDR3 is TGCGCCAGCAGCTTTACAGGGGGCGATGACACCGGGGAGCTGTTTTTT. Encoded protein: CASSFTGGDDTGELFF.

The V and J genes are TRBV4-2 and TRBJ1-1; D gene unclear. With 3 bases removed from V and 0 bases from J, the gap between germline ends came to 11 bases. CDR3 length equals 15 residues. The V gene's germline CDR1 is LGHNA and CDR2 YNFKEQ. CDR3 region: CASSHPDRLNTEAFF. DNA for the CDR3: TGTGCCAGCAGCCACCCCGACCGATTGAACACTGAAGCTTTCTTT.

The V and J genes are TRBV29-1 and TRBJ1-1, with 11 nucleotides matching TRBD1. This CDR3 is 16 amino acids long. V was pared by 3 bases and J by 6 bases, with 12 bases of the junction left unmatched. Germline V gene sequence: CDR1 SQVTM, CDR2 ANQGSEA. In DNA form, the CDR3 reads TGCAGCGTTGAGATCGGACAGGGGGCCGCGTACGCTGAAGCTTTCTTT. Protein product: CSVEIGQGAAYAEAFF.

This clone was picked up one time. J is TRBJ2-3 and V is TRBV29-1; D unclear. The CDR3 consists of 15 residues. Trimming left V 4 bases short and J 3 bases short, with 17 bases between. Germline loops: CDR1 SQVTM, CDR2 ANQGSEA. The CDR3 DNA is TGCAGCGTTGCGTTGGCCAGGTTACGGACAGATACGCAGTATTTT. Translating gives CSVALARLRTDTQYF.

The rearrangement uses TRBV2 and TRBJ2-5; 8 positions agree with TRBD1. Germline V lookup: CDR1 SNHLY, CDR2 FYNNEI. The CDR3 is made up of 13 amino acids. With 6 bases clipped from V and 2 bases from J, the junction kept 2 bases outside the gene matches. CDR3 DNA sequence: TGTGCCAGCAGGCAGGGGGCTCAAGAGACCCAGTACTTC. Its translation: CASRQGAQETQYF.

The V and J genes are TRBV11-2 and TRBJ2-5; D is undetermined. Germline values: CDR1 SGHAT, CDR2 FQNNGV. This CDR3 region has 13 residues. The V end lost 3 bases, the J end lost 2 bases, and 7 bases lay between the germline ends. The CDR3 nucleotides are TGTGCCAGCAGCTTTGGACCACAAGAGACCCAGTACTTC. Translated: CASSFGPQETQYF.

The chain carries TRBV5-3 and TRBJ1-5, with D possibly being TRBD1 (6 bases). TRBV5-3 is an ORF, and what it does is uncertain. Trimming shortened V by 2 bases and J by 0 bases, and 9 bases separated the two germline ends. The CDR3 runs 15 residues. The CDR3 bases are TGTGCCAGAAGCTTACAGGGTTATAGCAATCAGCCCCAGCATTTT. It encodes CARSLQGYSNQPQHF.

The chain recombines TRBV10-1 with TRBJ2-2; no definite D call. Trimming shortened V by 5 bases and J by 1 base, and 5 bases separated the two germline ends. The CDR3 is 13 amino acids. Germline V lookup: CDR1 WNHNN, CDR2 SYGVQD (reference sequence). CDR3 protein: CASSHRNTGELFF. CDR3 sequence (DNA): TGCGCCAGCAGTCACAGGAACACCGGGGAGCTGTTTTTT.

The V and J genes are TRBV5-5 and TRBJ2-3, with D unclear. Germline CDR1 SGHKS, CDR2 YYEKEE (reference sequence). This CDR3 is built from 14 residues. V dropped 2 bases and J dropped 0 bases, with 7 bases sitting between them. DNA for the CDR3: TGTGCCAGCAGCTTCGCATCTAGCACAGATACGCAGTATTTT. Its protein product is CASSFASSTDTQYF.

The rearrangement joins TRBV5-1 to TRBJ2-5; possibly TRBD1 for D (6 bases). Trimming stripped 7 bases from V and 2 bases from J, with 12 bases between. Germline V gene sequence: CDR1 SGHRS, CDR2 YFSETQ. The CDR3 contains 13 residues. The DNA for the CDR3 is TGCGCCAGCGTAAAGGACAGACAAGAGACCCAGTACTTC. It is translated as CASVKDRQETQYF.

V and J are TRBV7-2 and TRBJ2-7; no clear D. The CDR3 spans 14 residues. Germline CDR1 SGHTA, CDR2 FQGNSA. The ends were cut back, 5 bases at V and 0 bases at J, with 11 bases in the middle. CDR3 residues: CASSTTVTSYEQYF. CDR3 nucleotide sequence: TGTGCCAGCAGCACAACAGTCACCTCCTACGAGCAGTACTTC. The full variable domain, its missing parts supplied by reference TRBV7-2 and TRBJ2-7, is GAGVSQSPSNKVTEKGKDVELRCDPISGHTALYWYRQSLGQGLEFLIYFQGNSAPDKSGLPSDRFSAERTGGSVSTLTIQRTQQEDSAVYLCASSTTVTSYEQYFGPGTRLTVT.